A selection of T cell receptor beta chains follows, all from one sample in a study of shared clonotypes between healthy human individuals. Using immunoSEQ multiplex PCR, the repertoire was profiled, and TCRdb retains in-frame clones only, with some absent. The table shows nearly 500,000 clones, with approximately 80% occurring only once. The specimen was PBMCs. These receptors originate from a middle-aged woman in good health. Some clones in this sample may be carry-over from other donors' samples. Each CDR3 is given with its conserved first and last residue. The D gene is left open where the match is weak. Size tells how often a clone was seen (once, few, many) or the class of an expanded clone, and some rows leave it out.

v_call: TRBV11-1
clone_size: few
d_call: TRBD1
j_call: TRBJ2-7
cdr3_aa: CASSPTGVDSYEQYF
cdr3_nt: TGTGCCAGCAGCCCTACAGGGGTGGATTCCTACGAGCAGTACTTC

v_call: TRBV28
clone_size: .
d_call: TRBD2
j_call: TRBJ2-1
cdr3_aa: CASSPPGLEAYNEQFF
cdr3_nt: TGTGCCAGCAGTCCGCCGGGACTAGAGGCCTACAATGAGCAGTTCTTC

v_call: TRBV19
clone_size: .
d_call: .
j_call: TRBJ1-1
cdr3_aa: CASKVWGAYSPNTEAFF
cdr3_nt: TGTGCCAGTAAGGTGTGGGGGGCGTATTCCCCGAACACTGAAGCTTTCTTT

v_call: TRBV10-2
clone_size: .
d_call: .
j_call: TRBJ2-3
cdr3_aa: CASSIQGFSTDTQYF
cdr3_nt: TGCGCCAGCAGTATACAGGGCTTTAGCACAGATACGCAGTATTTT

v_call: TRBV5-1
clone_size: many
d_call: .
j_call: TRBJ2-7
cdr3_aa: CASSLILGAYEQYF
cdr3_nt: TGCGCCAGCAGCTTGATTCTGGGGGCCTACGAGCAGTACTTC

v_call: TRBV7-2
clone_size: .
d_call: .
j_call: TRBJ2-3
cdr3_aa: CASSFRGADTQYF
cdr3_nt: TGTGCCAGCAGCTTCCGGGGGGCCGATACGCAGTATTTT

v_call: TRBV5-1
clone_size: .
d_call: .
j_call: TRBJ1-2
cdr3_aa: CASSKSGGLGGYTF
cdr3_nt: TGCGCCAGCAGCAAATCGGGGGGATTGGGTGGCTACACCTTC

v_call: TRBV2
clone_size: many
d_call: TRBD1
j_call: TRBJ2-7
cdr3_aa: CASSGDRASSYEQYF
cdr3_nt: TGTGCCAGCAGTGGGGACAGGGCGAGCTCCTACGAGCAGTACTTC

v_call: TRBV10-3
clone_size: few
d_call: TRBD1
j_call: TRBJ1-1
cdr3_aa: CAIKGTGWFNTEAFF
cdr3_nt: TGTGCCATCAAGGGGACAGGGTGGTTTAACACTGAAGCTTTCTTT

v_call: TRBV28
clone_size: .
d_call: .
j_call: TRBJ1-2
cdr3_aa: CASSPRTEGERGYTF
cdr3_nt: TGTGCCAGCAGTCCGAGGACGGAGGGAGAACGTGGCTACACCTTC

v_call: TRBV5-4
clone_size: once
d_call: .
j_call: TRBJ2-5
cdr3_aa: CASSHFDSYQETQYF
cdr3_nt: TGTGCCAGCAGCCACTTCGACAGTTATCAAGAGACCCAGTACTTC

v_call: TRBV10-3
clone_size: once
d_call: TRBD2
j_call: TRBJ2-1
cdr3_aa: CAISGTSGRYEQFF
cdr3_nt: TGTGCCATCAGTGGGACTAGCGGGAGGTATGAGCAGTTCTTC

v_call: TRBV9
clone_size: .
d_call: .
j_call: TRBJ2-7
cdr3_aa: CASSGSGHPYEQYF
cdr3_nt: TGTGCCAGCAGCGGATCAGGGCACCCCTACGAGCAGTACTTC

v_call: TRBV28
clone_size: .
d_call: .
j_call: TRBJ2-3
cdr3_aa: CASSFLGRALRSDTQYF
cdr3_nt: TGTGCCAGCAGTTTTTTAGGGCGGGCCCTAAGGTCAGATACGCAGTATTTT

v_call: TRBV27
clone_size: .
d_call: TRBD2
j_call: TRBJ2-7
cdr3_aa: CASSTSPLAGILPYEQYF
cdr3_nt: TGTGCCAGCAGCACTAGTCCCCTAGCGGGGATTCTCCCCTACGAGCAGTACTTC

v_call: TRBV7-9
clone_size: .
d_call: .
j_call: TRBJ1-4
cdr3_aa: CASSPPNEKLFF
cdr3_nt: TGTGCCAGCAGCCCACCTAATGAAAAACTGTTTTTT

v_call: TRBV29-1
clone_size: .
d_call: .
j_call: TRBJ1-1
cdr3_aa: CSVEGRDTEAFF
cdr3_nt: TGCAGCGTTGAAGGCAGGGACACTGAAGCTTTCTTT

v_call: TRBV15
clone_size: .
d_call: .
j_call: TRBJ2-1
cdr3_aa: CATSSRVSYNEQFF
cdr3_nt: TGTGCCACCAGCAGCCGGGTTTCCTACAATGAGCAGTTCTTC